The 6 T cell receptor beta chains presented below share a single source sample, sequenced in a study of blood T cell repertoires in COVID-19. Generated by immunoSEQ multiplex PCR, the TCRdb table keeps only in-frame clones and is missing some. This table holds some 490,000 clones, around 85% found once. Sequenced material: PBMCs or T cells enriched from blood (not recorded which). The receptors originated from a woman aged 55-70 years who had recovered from COVID-19.

The genes are TRBV7-9 and TRBJ2-1; weak D call: TRBD2 (5 bases). The CDR3 is 16 amino acids. The V end lost 6 bases, the J end lost 0 bases, and 15 bases lay between the germline ends. CDR1 is SEHNR and CDR2 is FQNEAQ in the germline V gene (reference sequence). The CDR3 DNA follows: TGTGCCAGCAGAGTGCCGGGGTCCAGCTCCTACAATGAGCAGTTCTTC. Amino acids: CASRVPGSSSYNEQFF.

This clone was picked up a small number of times. This chain links TRBV14 with TRBJ1-2, with a possible D match to TRBD1 (6 bases). The germline V and J ends were trimmed by 2 bases and 3 bases, with 10 bases remaining between them. Germline CDR1 and CDR2: SGHDN and FVKESK. The length of the CDR3 is 14 residues. CDR3 sequence reads: CASSQRKGDYGYTF. Here the CDR3 DNA reads TGTGCCAGCAGCCAACGAAAGGGGGACTATGGCTACACCTTC.

The rearrangement uses TRBV9 and TRBJ2-7; D perhaps matches TRBD1 (5 bases). This CDR3 spans 14 amino acids. The ends were cut back, 4 bases at V and 4 bases at J, with 15 bases in the middle. The germline V gene has CDR1 SGDLS and CDR2 YYNGEE. DNA of the CDR3: TGTGCCAGCAGCTTCAGACAGAAGGCTTACGAGCAGTACGTC. Amino acid sequence: CASSFRQKAYEQYV.

CDR3 amino acids: CASSPRDSGNTIYF. The CDR3 DNA sequence: TGTGCCAGCAGCCCGCGGGACTCTGGAAACACCATATATTTT. The chain employs TRBV7-6 and TRBJ1-3, with D hard to call. The CDR3 runs 14 residues. Germline V gene lookup returns CDR1 SGHVS and CDR2 FNYEAQ. V was clipped by 5 bases and J by 0 bases, with 8 bases between them.

This rearrangement joins TRBV24-1 to TRBJ2-2; 8 bases map to TRBD1. V trimming: 0 bases; J trimming: 5 bases; junction bases outside the gene matches: 7. The CDR3 covers 17 residues. Germline V gene sequence: CDR1 KGHDR, CDR2 SFDVKD. CDR3 nucleotide sequence: TGTGCCACCAGTGATTTGTTCCAGGGGGCGAGTACCGGGGAGCTGTTTTTT. Residues: CATSDLFQGASTGELFF.

J is TRBJ1-5 and V is TRBV5-5; 7 bases agree with TRBD1. The germline V gene encodes CDR1 SGHKS and CDR2 YYEKEE (reference sequence). The length of the CDR3 is 15 residues. Trimming took 4 bases from V and 3 from J; bases not matched to a gene: 7. The CDR3 bases are TGTGCCAGCAGCCGCACGGGACAGCTCAATCAGCCCCAGCATTTT. This sequence encodes CASSRTGQLNQPQHF.